These 18 T cell receptor beta chains were all obtained from the same sample, sequenced in a study of beta chain features in type 1 diabetes. Study conclusions and caveats: TCRB CDR3 length was moderately but significantly reduced in all four CD4+ subsets of Type 1 diabetes patients.

Sequencing targeted expressed TCRB transcripts, as all isolated RNA had been reverse transcribed. Libraries were prepared by immunoSEQ multiplex PCR; TCRdb keeps only in-frame clonotypes and omits some of them. The table includes hundreds of thousands of clones, 13% detected once. The antigens these receptors bind are not known. Sequenced material: naive CD4+ T cells from blood. These receptors were taken from a man aged 18 to 30 with type 1 diabetes.

This sequence joins TRBV6-5 and TRBJ1-2, with 7 bases lining up with TRBD1. The CDR3 length is 14 residues. Trimming took 8 bases from V and 3 from J; bases not matched to a gene: 9. Germline-derived CDR1 and CDR2 are MNHEY and SVGAGI. The CDR3 region is CASSFSGTDYGYTF. For the CDR3, the DNA is TGTGCCAGCTCCTTCTCCGGGACAGACTATGGCTACACCTTC.

This clone was recorded a few times. This chain connects TRBV29-1 to TRBJ2-1; 7 nucleotides line up with TRBD1. J was trimmed by 0 bases and V by 5 bases; bases with no gene match: 13. The CDR3 totals 17 residues. Germline CDR1 reads SQVTM; CDR2 reads ANQGSEA. This CDR3 reads CSVFNRGATSSYNEQFF. Here the CDR3 DNA reads TGCAGCGTTTTCAACAGGGGCGCCACGAGCTCCTACAATGAGCAGTTCTTC.

This clone was seen a few times. The chain uses TRBV4-2 and TRBJ2-5; 7 nucleotides align to TRBD2. With V trimmed by 1 base and J by 4 bases, 12 bases remained unmatched. The germline V gene encodes CDR1 LGHNA and CDR2 YNFKEQ. CDR3 length: 17 residues. The CDR3 sequence: CASSQGLQRGPSETQYF. In DNA form, the CDR3 reads TGTGCCAGCAGCCAAGGTCTTCAGCGGGGACCCTCAGAGACCCAGTACTTC.

The chain recombines TRBV30 with TRBJ2-1; 10 positions agree with TRBD1. This CDR3 is 15 amino acids long. J gave up 6 bases and V 4 bases, and 9 bases lay outside the gene matches. CDR1 is GTSNPN, CDR2 SVGIG, per germline (reference sequence). DNA for the CDR3: TGTGCCTGGACTGCACGGGACAGGGGTTTCAATGAGCAGTTCTTC. Translation gives CAWTARDRGFNEQFF.

The chain combines TRBV7-9 with TRBJ1-2, with 8 bases lining up with TRBD1. This CDR3 is 14 amino acids long. Germline V gene sequence: CDR1 SEHNR, CDR2 FQNEAQ (reference sequence). V gave up 4 bases and J gave up 6 bases; unmatched junction bases: 7. The CDR3: CASSSLDRVDGYTF. The CDR3 coding sequence is TGTGCCAGCAGCTCGCTGGACAGGGTGGATGGCTACACCTTC.

The J gene is TRBJ1-5, the V gene TRBV30; possibly TRBD1 for D (5 bases). CDR3 size: 14 residues. Germline V CDR1 and CDR2: GTSNPN, SVGIG (reference sequence). V lost 3 bases and J 6 bases, leaving 15 bases between the germline ends. This CDR3 is CAWSSGGFGQPQHF. CDR3 nucleotides: TGTGCCTGGAGCTCGGGGGGGTTCGGTCAGCCCCAGCATTTT.

This clone has only a few counts. The rearrangement uses TRBV5-6 and TRBJ2-7, with a possible D match to TRBD1 (6 bases). Trimming cost V 0 bases and J 1 base, with 8 bases left between them. CDR1 is SGHDT, CDR2 YYEEEE, per germline. The CDR3 spans 14 residues. The CDR3 nucleotides are TGTGCCAGCAGCTTGGACAGGGCGTCCTACGAGCAGTACTTC. Protein sequence: CASSLDRASYEQYF.

V usage is TRBV10-3 and J usage is TRBJ1-2; the D is unclear. The V gene's germline CDR1 is ENHRY and CDR2 SYGVKD. The V gene lost 4 bases and the J gene lost 3 bases, with 6 bases spanning the gap. CDR3 length equals 12 residues. The chain's CDR3 is CAISATDYGYTF. The CDR3 nucleotides read TGTGCCATCAGTGCGACCGACTATGGCTACACCTTC.

Points on this clone: This sample also contains other DNA sequences that code for the same CDR3. The genes are TRBV2 and TRBJ1-2, with D uncertain. This CDR3 is 13 amino acids long. Germline lookup yields CDR1 SNHLY and CDR2 FYNNEI. Trimming pared 1 base from V and 4 bases from J, leaving 7 bases between. CDR3 sequence (DNA): TGTGCCAGCAGTGAAGGTGGGAGCTATGGCTACACCTTC. Protein product: CASSEGGSYGYTF.

This clone turned up a few times. The same CDR3 arises from other DNA sequences in this sample as well. The gene calls are TRBV7-2 and TRBJ2-3; no reliable D call. Trimming took off 5 bases at V and 2 bases at J, with 5 bases between the two ends. Germline V gene data show CDR1 as SGHTA and CDR2 as FQGNSA. The CDR3 extends over 12 amino acids. The CDR3 loop is CASSQYTDTQYF. Here the CDR3 DNA reads TGTGCCAGCAGCCAGTACACAGATACGCAGTATTTT.

This rearrangement joins TRBV7-2 to TRBJ1-5; TRBD1 aligns across 8 bases. Germline CDR1 is SGHTA and CDR2 is FQGNSA. The CDR3 is 17 amino acids. The junction had 17 bases not matched to a gene; V was cut back by 5 bases and J by 8 bases. The CDR3 spells CASSTNGQGIGGEPQHF. CDR3 in DNA: TGTGCCAGCAGCACAAACGGACAGGGTATAGGGGGGGAGCCCCAGCATTTT. Combining the CDR3 with reference TRBV7-2 and TRBJ1-5 gives the whole variable domain GAGVSQSPSNKVTEKGKDVELRCDPISGHTALYWYRQSLGQGLEFLIYFQGNSAPDKSGLPSDRFSAERTGGSVSTLTIQRTQQEDSAVYLCASSTNGQGIGGEPQHFGDGTRLSIL.

This clone appeared a few times. The chain links TRBV7-2 to TRBJ2-4; TRBD1 matches at 8 bases. Germline lookup yields CDR1 SGHTA and CDR2 FQGNSA. Trimming removed 0 bases from V and 8 bases from J; junction bases left unmatched: 3. The CDR3 has 14 residues. The CDR3 spells CASSLAQGADIQYF. In DNA, the CDR3 is TGTGCCAGCAGCTTAGCTCAGGGGGCGGACATTCAGTACTTC.

This sequence joins TRBV5-6 and TRBJ1-1; 8 bases match TRBD1. Per germline, CDR1 SGHDT and CDR2 YYEEEE. The CDR3 is 13 amino acids. J was trimmed by 5 bases and V by 4 bases; bases with no gene match: 4. The CDR3, as DNA: TGTGCCAGCAGCGCAAGACAGGGGACTGAAGCTTTCTTT. Translation: CASSARQGTEAFF.

This clone was seen a handful of times. This rearrangement joins TRBV5-1 to TRBJ2-2; 7 bases agree with TRBD1. The germline V gene has CDR1 SGHRS and CDR2 YFSETQ. The V and J ends lost 2 bases and 1 base, in that order; junction bases with no gene match: 2. The CDR3 consists of 15 residues. The CDR3 loop is CASSFGTENTGELFF. CDR3 bases: TGCGCCAGCAGCTTTGGGACAGAGAACACCGGGGAGCTGTTTTTT.

This chain connects TRBV28 to TRBJ1-2; the D gene is possibly TRBD1 (5 bases). The germline V and J ends were trimmed by 5 bases and 8 bases, with 18 bases remaining between them. Germline lookup yields CDR1 MDHEN and CDR2 SYDVKM. The CDR3 extends over 14 amino acids. In DNA form, the CDR3 reads TGTGCCAGCAGTCCCCAAGATCGGCAGGGAGGCTACACCTTC. Translated, it gives CASSPQDRQGGYTF.

This clone was seen a few times. The chain combines TRBV9 with TRBJ1-3; D gene ambiguous. V gave up 3 bases and J gave up 4 bases, with 17 bases separating them. The CDR3 totals 16 residues. CDR1 is SGDLS and CDR2 is YYNGEE in the germline V gene. CDR3: CASSAPGAGGGNTIYF. CDR3 nucleotide sequence: TGTGCCAGCAGCGCACCGGGCGCCGGCGGAGGAAACACCATATATTTT.

The V gene is TRBV6-4, the J gene TRBJ1-2; 10 bases are a match to TRBD1. J was trimmed by 2 bases and V by 5 bases; bases with no gene match: 5. The germline CDR1 and CDR2 sequences are MRHNA and SNTAGT. The CDR3 consists of 15 residues. As DNA, the CDR3 is TGTGCCAGCAGTTCCGGGACAGGGGAAAACTATGGCTACACCTTC. Translated, it gives CASSSGTGENYGYTF.

The chain recombines TRBV2 with TRBJ1-1; TRBD1 might be the D (5 bases). Trimming removed 6 bases at V and 3 bases at J, with 17 bases between. The CDR3 covers 15 residues. CDR1 SNHLY and CDR2 FYNNEI come from the germline V gene. The CDR3 region has the DNA TGTGCCAGCAGGACAGATGGGGCCTGGGACACTGAAGCTTTCTTT. Its protein is CASRTDGAWDTEAFF.